This note documents a single T cell receptor (beta chain) sequence. Its antigen is unknown. Profiled with immunoSEQ multiplex PCR; TCRdb holds only in-frame clones, not every one. The sample shows roughly 27,000 clones, 65% to 90% of them seen only once. This entry is derived from a study of OX40 agonist ivuxolimab in advanced cancers. Study overall: With a range of roughly 20 to 79, age averaged approximately 60 years, and 75% to 90% were male. There were three patients with partial responses, one having hepatocellular carcinoma and two cutaneous melanoma. The study's findings and limits: Compared with others, partial responders at 0.1-3.0 mg/kg displayed clonal expansion among the lowest. Clonal expansion from baseline to week 6 occurred in both CD4+ and CD8+ T cells.

Looked up from germline, CDR1 is MGHRA and CDR2 is YSYEKL. Trimming cost V 3 bases and J 3 bases, with 9 bases left between them. The length of the CDR3 is 14 residues. Specimen: CD4+ or CD8+ T cells sorted from blood, collected in a trial of the OX40 agonist ivuxolimab. This receptor was taken from an adult with an advanced solid tumor such as melanoma, head and neck, liver or kidney cancer. This chain joins TRBV4-1 and TRBJ1-5, with D hard to call. CDR3 region: CASSHLGINQPQHF. CDR3 DNA sequence: TGCGCCAGCAGCCATTTAGGGATCAATCAGCCCCAGCATTTT.